This TCR beta chain originates from a study of regulatory and conventional T cells in breast cancer (dated by TCRdb to about 2015). Libraries were prepared through PCR. The instrument given in TCRdb is 454 GS FLX Titanium. In TCRdb, the public reads were trimmed at Q25 with fastp and aligned with MiXCR, with productive beta chains retained. A single entry per CDR3 protein holds the most common genes and DNA from its merged rows. Here the sample has around 1,200 distinct CDR3 sequences; around 35% occur a single time. The ten biggest clones cover around 19% of the sample. Via the germline V gene, CDR1 is SGHTA and CDR2 FQGNSA. Including the terminal cysteine and phenylalanine, the CDR3 comprises 15 residues. Only the CDR3 DNA stays, 45 bases, in frame from base 1. The junction shows trimming of 5 bases on V and 0 bases on J, plus 13 bases between the germline ends. This clonotype was seen a handful of times. Its antigen specificity is not known. Base qualities were left out, and no much larger clone turns up one base away.

What was sequenced was regulatory T cells from blood. The sequence was collected from a female donor with breast cancer. The chain uses TRBV7-2 and TRBJ1-2; no confident D gene assignment can be made. Here is the DNA: TGTGCCAGCAGCCCGGCCGTTACAGCTAACTATGGCTACACCTTC. Translated, this is CASSPAVTANYGYTF.